Sequencing of this T cell receptor beta chain was carried out in a study of OX40 agonist ivuxolimab in advanced cancers. About the research overall: Patients were treated with intravenous ivuxolimab, dosed at 0.01 to 10 mg/kg and infused every 2 weeks.

At cycle 4 day 1, cycle 7 day 1, and baseline, blood was sampled. Study results and limitations: More expanded clones were seen, on average, in CD8+ T cells than in CD4+. At 0.1 to 3.0 mg/kg and by week 6, CD4+ and CD8+ T cells in the blood had expanded clonally.

Generated by immunoSEQ multiplex PCR, the TCRdb table keeps only in-frame clones and is missing some. The sample carries about 66,000 clones, roughly four fifths recorded once. Turning to this clone: The antigen is not known.

The germline CDR1 and CDR2 sequences are WSHSY and SAAADI. The trim removed 3 bases at V and 4 bases at J, leaving 8 bases unmatched. The CDR3 sequence is 15 residues long. This chain uses TRBV10-2 with TRBJ2-7, with 8 bases fitting TRBD1. The TCR was taken from an adult with an advanced solid tumor such as melanoma, head and neck, liver or kidney cancer. The specimen comprised CD4+ or CD8+ T cells sorted from blood, sampled in a trial of the OX40 agonist ivuxolimab. In DNA, the CDR3 is TGCGCCAGCAGTGACCGCGACAGGGGCGGGTACGAGCAGTACTTC. Residues: CASSDRDRGGYEQYF.